Listed below are T cell receptor beta chains from one sample, sequenced in a study of T cell responses to AZD1222 COVID-19 vaccine. Generated by immunoSEQ multiplex PCR, the TCRdb table keeps only in-frame clones and is missing some. The sample lists some 180,000 clones; nearly 95% were seen once. Sample: peripheral blood, taken 28 days after the second AZD1222 dose. These receptors originate from an adult who received the AZD1222 COVID-19 vaccine. CDR3s include the opening cysteine and the closing phenylalanine or tryptophan. The D gene is left open where the match is weak. Only part of the rows carry a size: once, few, many, or a class if the clone is expanded.

clone_size j_call v_call d_call cdr3_nt cdr3_aa
- TRBJ1-3 TRBV27 - TGTGCCAGCAGTTTGCAAGGTCCCGGAAACACCATATATTTT CASSLQGPGNTIYF
- TRBJ1-2 TRBV23-1 - TGCGCCAGCAGTCCCCTGGGGCGCGGCTACACCTTC CASSPLGRGYTF
once TRBJ2-2 TRBV27 - TGTGCCAGCAGTCCCGGGGGCGGGATCTTAACCGGGGAGCTGTTTTTT CASSPGGGILTGELFF
- TRBJ1-5 TRBV15 - TGTGCCACCAGCAGGGAGGGGGGCGCCGGGCCCCAGCATTTT CATSREGGAGPQHF
- TRBJ2-7 TRBV18 - TGTGCCAGCTCACCAGGAACTCAGGGGGAGCAGTACTTC CASSPGTQGEQYF
- TRBJ1-4 TRBV19 - TGTGCCAGTAGTGTGACCAGTGCAACTAATGAAAAACTGTTTTTT CASSVTSATNEKLFF
- TRBJ1-6 TRBV9 TRBD1 TGTGCCAGCAGCACTAGACAGGGGGGGAATTCACCCCTCCACTTT CASSTRQGGNSPLHF
once TRBJ2-2 TRBV9 TRBD2 TGTGCCAGCAGCGTCACCGGGACTAGTTTTGCCGGGGAGCTGTTTTTT CASSVTGTSFAGELFF
few TRBJ2-5 TRBV6-2/TRBV6-3 - TGTGCCAGCAGTATATCGGGACGGAGCCAAGAGACCCAGTACTTC CASSISGRSQETQYF
- TRBJ1-2 TRBV9 - TGTGCCAGCAGCCCTGATGGGGACGACTATGGCTACACCTTC CASSPDGDDYGYTF
- TRBJ2-3 TRBV27 - TGTGCCAGCGGGGGAGGGGGTTCTGACACAGATACGCAGTATTTT CASGGGGSDTDTQYF
- TRBJ2-7 TRBV19 TRBD2 TGTGCCAGTAGTATGCCAGATCGCGGGAGCGAGCAGTACTTC CASSMPDRGSEQYF
- TRBJ2-5 TRBV11-2 - TGTGCCAGCAGCCCCATGTGGGGGGCCTCCTCGAAAGAGACCCAGTACTTC CASSPMWGASSKETQYF
- TRBJ1-3 TRBV4-1 - TGCGCCAGCAGCCCCGGACAGAGCTCTGGAAACACCATATATTTT CASSPGQSSGNTIYF
once TRBJ1-1 TRBV28 TRBD1 TGTGCCAGCAAGAGGGGACAGGGACTTTTTCGAGAAGCTTTCTTT CASKRGQGLFREAFF
- TRBJ2-7 TRBV11-2 - TGTGCCAGTAGTTATGGACAAGTTTCCTACGAGCAGTACTTC CASSYGQVSYEQYF
- TRBJ2-1 TRBV7-3 - TGTGCCAGCAGCTTAGCCCCCGGGACCACCGAGAATGAGCAGTTCTTC CASSLAPGTTENEQFF
- TRBJ2-4 TRBV12-3/TRBV12-4 - TGTGCCAGCAGTTTTGATGTCATTCAGTACTTC CASSFDVIQYF
- TRBJ2-2 TRBV4-2 - TGTGCCAGCAGCCAAGCCGCCCTAGACAACACCGGGGAGCTGTTTTTT CASSQAALDNTGELFF
- TRBJ1-2 TRBV7-9 - TGTGCCAGCAGCTCCCCCCAAGCGGGCTATGGCTACACCTTC CASSSPQAGYGYTF
- TRBJ1-1 TRBV28 - TGTGCCAGCAGTTTAGATCGGAAAGAAGCTTTCTTT CASSLDRKEAFF
- TRBJ2-3 TRBV7-3 - TGTGCCAGCAGCTCTGGGGGCGGACCGGATACGCAGTATTTT CASSSGGGPDTQYF
once TRBJ2-3 TRBV14 TRBD2 TGTGCCAGCAGCCAAAAGACTAGCAAGTATTTT CASSQKTSKYF
- TRBJ1-1 TRBV4-1 TRBD1 TGCGCCAGCAGCCAAGGAGGAGGTTACAGGGGGGATCGAAACACTGAAGCTTTCTTT CASSQGGGYRGDRNTEAFF
- TRBJ2-7 TRBV2 - TGTGCCAGCAGCGGGGACGACTCCTACGAGCAGTACTTC CASSGDDSYEQYF
- TRBJ2-1 TRBV7-2 TRBD2 TGTGCCAGCAGGCCGGGGACTAGTGTCGATGAGCAGTTCTTC CASRPGTSVDEQFF
- TRBJ1-4 TRBV2 TRBD1 TGTGCCAGCAGCGGGACAGCTAATGAAAAACTGTTTTTT CASSGTANEKLFF
- TRBJ2-5 TRBV19 - TGTGCCAGTAACAACCCCGGGGACCAAGAGACCCAGTACTTC CASNNPGDQETQYF